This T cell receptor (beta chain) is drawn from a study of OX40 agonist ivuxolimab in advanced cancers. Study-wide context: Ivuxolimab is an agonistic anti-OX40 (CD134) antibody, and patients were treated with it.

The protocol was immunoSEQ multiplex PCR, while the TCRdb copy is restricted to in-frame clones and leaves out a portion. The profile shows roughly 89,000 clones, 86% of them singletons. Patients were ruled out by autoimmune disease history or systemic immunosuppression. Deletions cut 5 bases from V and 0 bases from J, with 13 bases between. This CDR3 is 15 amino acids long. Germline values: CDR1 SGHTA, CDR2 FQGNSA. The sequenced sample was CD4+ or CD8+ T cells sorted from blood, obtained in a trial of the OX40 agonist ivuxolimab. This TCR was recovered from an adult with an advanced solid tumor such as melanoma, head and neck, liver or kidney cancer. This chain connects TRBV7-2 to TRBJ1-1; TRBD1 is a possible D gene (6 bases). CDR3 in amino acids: CASSADRRMNTEAFF. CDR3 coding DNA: TGTGCCAGCAGCGCGGACAGAAGAATGAACACTGAAGCTTTCTTT.